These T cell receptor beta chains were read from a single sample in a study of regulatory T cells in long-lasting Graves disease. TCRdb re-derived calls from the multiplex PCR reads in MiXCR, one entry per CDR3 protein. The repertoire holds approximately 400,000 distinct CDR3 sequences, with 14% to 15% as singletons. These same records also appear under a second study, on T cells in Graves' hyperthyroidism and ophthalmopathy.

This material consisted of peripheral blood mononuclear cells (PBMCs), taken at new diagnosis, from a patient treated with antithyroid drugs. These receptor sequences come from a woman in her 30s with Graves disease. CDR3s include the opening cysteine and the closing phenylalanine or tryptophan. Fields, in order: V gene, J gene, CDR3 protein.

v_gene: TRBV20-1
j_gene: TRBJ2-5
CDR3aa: CSVPGGGRIRETQYF

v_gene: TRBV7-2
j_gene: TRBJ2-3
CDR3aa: CASSPKAGRWDTQYF

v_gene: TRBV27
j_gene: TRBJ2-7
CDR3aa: CASSLSWGIRLYEQYF

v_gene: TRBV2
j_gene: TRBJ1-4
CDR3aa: CASITGQGLFF

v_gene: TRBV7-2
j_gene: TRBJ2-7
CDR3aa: CASSFKDRFYEQYF

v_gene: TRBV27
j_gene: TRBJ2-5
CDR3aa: CASSLLGQPGLVFETQYF

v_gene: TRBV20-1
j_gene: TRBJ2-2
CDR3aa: CSVEGRRGNTGELFF

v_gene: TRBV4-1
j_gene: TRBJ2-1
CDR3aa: CASSAGTGFNEQFF

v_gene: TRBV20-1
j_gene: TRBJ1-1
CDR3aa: CSARTLLDTEAFF

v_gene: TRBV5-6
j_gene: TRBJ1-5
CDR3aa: CASSLGVDRDQPQHF

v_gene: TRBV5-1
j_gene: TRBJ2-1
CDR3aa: CASSLDSPEQFF

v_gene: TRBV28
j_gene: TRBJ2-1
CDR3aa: CASSLQLVYNEQFF

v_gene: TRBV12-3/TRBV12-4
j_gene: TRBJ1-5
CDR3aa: CASSADRANQPQHF

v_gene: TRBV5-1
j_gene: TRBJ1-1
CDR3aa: CASSSGREDTEAFF

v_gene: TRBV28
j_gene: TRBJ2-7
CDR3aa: CASSLPGGGGYYEQYF

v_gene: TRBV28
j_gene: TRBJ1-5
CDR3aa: CASSFYRDNQPQHF

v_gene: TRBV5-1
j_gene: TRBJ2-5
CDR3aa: CASSLRKTQYF

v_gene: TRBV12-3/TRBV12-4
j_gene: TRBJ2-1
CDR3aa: CASSLVWTSGRLDEQFF